The 26 T cell receptor beta chains reported below all come from one sample, sequenced in a study of blood T cell repertoires in COVID-19. Some clones are missing from TCRdb's copy, which holds only in-frame ones; the method was immunoSEQ multiplex PCR. The sample has more than 85,000 clones, 75% to 90% seen once. Sequenced: peripheral blood. These receptors came from a woman in her fifties or sixties with acute or convalescent COVID-19.

V usage is TRBV6-2 or TRBV6-3 and J usage is TRBJ2-2; unclear D gene. V lost 0 bases to trimming and J lost 1 base, with 9 bases between them. The CDR3 has 16 amino acids. CDR1 MNHEY and CDR2 SVGEGT come from the germline V gene. This chain's CDR3 is CASSYSMARNTGELFF. Written as DNA, the CDR3 is TGTGCCAGCAGTTACTCGATGGCCAGGAACACCGGGGAGCTGTTTTTT.

This chain links TRBV28 with TRBJ2-7; 8 nucleotides align to TRBD1. The CDR3 consists of 14 residues. Trimming took 3 bases from V and 7 from J; bases not matched to a gene: 8. Germline lookup yields CDR1 MDHEN and CDR2 SYDVKM. The CDR3 reads CASSFYQGAREQYF. In DNA, the CDR3 is TGTGCCAGCAGTTTCTATCAGGGGGCGCGTGAGCAGTACTTC.

The chain recombines TRBV6-2 or TRBV6-3 with TRBJ2-1, with 8 bases that match TRBD2. The germline V gene encodes CDR1 MNHEY and CDR2 SVGEGT. J gave up 7 bases and V 4 bases, and 15 bases lay outside the gene matches. CDR3 length: 17 residues. Here the CDR3 reads CASSLRSSGSRSNEQFF. In DNA, the CDR3 is TGTGCCAGCAGTTTAAGGTCTAGCGGGTCCCGTTCGAATGAGCAGTTCTTC.

V is TRBV12-3 or TRBV12-4 and J is TRBJ1-2, with D perhaps matching TRBD1 (6 bases). Deletions cut 5 bases from V and 9 bases from J, with 16 bases between. The CDR3 sequence is 13 residues long. The CDR3: CASSRQVFESYTF. The DNA of the CDR3 is TGTGCCAGCAGTAGACAGGTCTTCGAGAGCTACACCTTC.

The V gene is TRBV5-8, the J gene TRBJ2-7; TRBD2 matches 7 bases. The V gene end was trimmed by 7 bases and the J gene end by 3 bases; junction bases not matched to a gene: 10. Germline V gene data show CDR1 as SGHTS and CDR2 as YDEGEE. The CDR3 covers 14 residues. CDR3 residues: CASRTSGNLYEQYF. The CDR3 DNA sequence: TGTGCCAGCCGGACAAGCGGGAACCTCTACGAGCAGTACTTC.

This chain uses TRBV5-4 with TRBJ2-7; 9 positions agree with TRBD2. This CDR3 has 14 amino acids. The V gene end was trimmed by 2 bases and the J gene end by 6 bases; junction bases not matched to a gene: 6. Germline CDR1 SGHNT, CDR2 YYREEE (reference sequence). The CDR3 DNA is TGTGCCAGCAGCTTTATCGGGACTAGCATCGAGCAGTACTTC. The encoded protein is CASSFIGTSIEQYF.

V and J are TRBV27 and TRBJ2-4; 8 nucleotides align to TRBD1. Trimming removed 4 bases from V and 9 bases from J; junction bases left unmatched: 5. The CDR3 totals 13 residues. CDR1 and CDR2 from the germline V gene are MNHEY and SMNVEV (reference sequence). In nucleotides, the CDR3 is TGTGCCAGCAGTTCCCCAGGGGGCGGCATTCAGTACTTC. Translation: CASSSPGGGIQYF.

V gene TRBV11-2 combines with J gene TRBJ2-1, with D perhaps TRBD2 (5 bases). Germline V gene sequence: CDR1 SGHAT, CDR2 FQNNGV. Trimming took off 1 base at V and 0 bases at J, with 13 bases between the two ends. CDR3 length: 17 residues. For the CDR3, the DNA is TGTGCCAGCAGCTTAGTGTACCGGGGTGACTCCTACAATGAGCAGTTCTTC. The encoded protein is CASSLVYRGDSYNEQFF.

The chain has TRBV7-2 and TRBJ2-3, with TRBD2 as a possible D gene (6 bases). V lost 6 bases and J 6 bases, leaving 13 bases between the germline ends. In germline, CDR1 is SGHTA, CDR2 FQGNSA. The CDR3 is 13 amino acids. For the CDR3, the DNA is TGTGCCAGCAGGCGAGGGAGGCACGATACGCAGTATTTT. Amino acid sequence: CASRRGRHDTQYF.

The gene calls are TRBV5-5 and TRBJ1-2; 8 positions agree with TRBD1. Germline CDR1 is SGHKS and CDR2 is YYEKEE (reference sequence). This CDR3 spans 15 amino acids. V was clipped by 4 bases and J by 0 bases; unmatched bases: 5. The CDR3 reads CASSPVGQANYGYTF. CDR3 in DNA: TGTGCCAGCAGCCCGGTGGGACAGGCTAACTATGGCTACACCTTC.

The chain recombines TRBV5-1 with TRBJ1-1; tentatively, D is TRBD1 (6 bases). Germline loops: CDR1 SGHRS, CDR2 YFSETQ. The CDR3 runs 15 residues. Trimming pared 4 bases from V and 2 bases from J, leaving 15 bases between. CDR3 DNA sequence: TGCGCCAGCAGCCAAGTTACAGGGTTCAACACTGAAGCTTTCTTT. Amino acid sequence: CASSQVTGFNTEAFF.

CDR3 DNA: TGCAGCGTTGATGGACAAGACACTAGCACAGATACGCAGTATTTT. It translates to CSVDGQDTSTDTQYF. The V call is TRBV29-1, the J call TRBJ2-3, with a weak D call TRBD1 (5 bases). CDR1 and CDR2 from the germline V gene are SQVTM and ANQGSEA. The V and J ends lost 3 bases and 0 bases respectively, with 13 bases between them. The CDR3 covers 15 residues.

CDR3 amino acids: CAISESGGLLAFF. CDR3 nucleotides: TGTGCCATCAGTGAGTCAGGAGGGTTACTGGCTTTCTTT. The chain employs TRBV10-3 and TRBJ1-1; no reliable D call. Trimming cost V 0 bases and J 11 bases, with 13 bases left between them. This CDR3 has 13 amino acids. CDR1 ENHRY and CDR2 SYGVKD come from the germline V gene.

The chain employs TRBV18 and TRBJ1-2, with no clear D. This CDR3 is built from 12 residues. The germline V gene has CDR1 KGHSH and CDR2 LQKENI. The V and J ends lost 8 bases and 5 bases respectively, with 12 bases between them. The CDR3 loop is CASRPELYGYTF. The DNA of the CDR3 is TGTGCCAGCCGTCCGGAGCTATATGGCTACACCTTC.

The CDR3 reads CASSLAQALPLETQYF. CDR3 DNA: TGTGCCAGCAGCTTAGCACAGGCCCTCCCCCTAGAGACCCAGTACTTC. This chain uses TRBV7-9 with TRBJ2-5; D possibly corresponds to TRBD1 (5 bases). Germline values: CDR1 SEHNR, CDR2 FQNEAQ (reference sequence). Deletions cut 0 bases from V and 4 bases from J, with 15 bases between. The CDR3 contains 16 residues. Combining the CDR3 with reference TRBV7-9 and TRBJ2-5 gives the whole variable domain DTGVSQNPRHKITKRGQNVTFRCDPISEHNRLYWYRQTLGQGPEFLTYFQNEAQLEKSRLLSDRFSAERPKGSFSTLEIQRTEQGDSAMYLCASSLAQALPLETQYFGPGTRLLVL.

This clone was counted between two and nine times. This rearrangement joins TRBV11-2 to TRBJ2-3, with 9 bases lining up with TRBD2. The CDR3 totals 16 residues. V lost 5 bases to trimming and J lost 1 base; unmatched junction nucleotides: 7. Germline V CDR1 and CDR2: SGHAT, FQNNGV. The CDR3 nucleotides read TGTGCCAGCAGCCCCCTTAGCGGGAGAGGCACAGATACGCAGTATTTT. This codes for CASSPLSGRGTDTQYF.

The CDR3 region is CASSALQGPTEAFF. In DNA form, the CDR3 reads TGTGCCAGCAGTGCGTTACAGGGGCCCACTGAAGCTTTCTTT. The rearrangement links TRBV27 to TRBJ1-1; 7 nucleotides agree with TRBD1. This CDR3 contains 14 residues. The trim removed 5 bases at V and 4 bases at J, leaving 7 bases unmatched. Germline lookup yields CDR1 MNHEY and CDR2 SMNVEV (reference sequence).

The chain joins TRBV18 to TRBJ2-3, with D perhaps matching TRBD1 (5 bases). V gave up 8 bases and J gave up 4 bases, with 13 bases separating them. Germline-derived CDR1 and CDR2 are KGHSH and LQKENI. This CDR3 has 13 amino acids. The CDR3 coding sequence is TGTGCCAGCCTCTTCGCAGGGCCAGATACGCAGTATTTT. Translated: CASLFAGPDTQYF.

This rearrangement joins TRBV5-8 to TRBJ1-5; D unresolved. With 4 bases removed from V and 2 bases from J, the gap between germline ends came to 13 bases. CDR1 and CDR2 (germline): SGHTS, YDEGEE. This CDR3 region has 15 residues. The CDR3 bases are TGTGCCAGCAGCCGTACCGGGTTGGGCAATCAGCCCCAGCATTTT. Residues: CASSRTGLGNQPQHF.

This clone has just one count. The V call is TRBV15, the J call TRBJ2-7; 7 positions match TRBD1. The CDR3 is made up of 16 amino acids. Germline trimming cut 0 bases from V and 3 bases from J; bases unmatched to any gene: 8. Germline values: CDR1 LNHNV, CDR2 YYDKDF (reference sequence). The CDR3 loop reads CATSRDPGTALYEQYF. The CDR3 DNA follows: TGTGCCACCAGCAGAGATCCGGGGACAGCTCTCTACGAGCAGTACTTC.

The chain carries TRBV19 and TRBJ2-1; a weak D match, TRBD1 (5 bases). The CDR3 spans 15 residues. V was clipped by 7 bases and J by 4 bases, with 17 bases between them. Germline values: CDR1 LNHDA, CDR2 SQIVND (reference sequence). CDR3 bases: TGTGCCAGTACAAGCAGGGTTTTGGGTTACAATGAGCAGTTCTTC. This codes for CASTSRVLGYNEQFF.

The rearrangement uses TRBV18 and TRBJ2-7; 14 nucleotides line up with TRBD2. The J segment lost 7 bases and the V segment lost 2 bases, leaving 4 bases of the junction unmatched. CDR3 length equals 15 residues. Germline V lookup: CDR1 KGHSH, CDR2 LQKENI. DNA for the CDR3: TGTGCCAGCTCACCAAGACTAGCGGGAGGGTTGGAGCAGTACTTC. It translates to CASSPRLAGGLEQYF.

The chain joins TRBV29-1 to TRBJ2-1; 7 bases agree with TRBD1. The V and J ends lost 6 bases and 7 bases, in that order; junction bases with no gene match: 6. The CDR3 sequence is 12 residues long. Germline-derived CDR1 and CDR2 are SQVTM and ANQGSEA. CDR3 loop: CSVQQGPNEQFF. The DNA of the CDR3 is TGCAGCGTGCAACAGGGGCCGAATGAGCAGTTCTTC.

This clone was seen only a few times. The chain employs TRBV2 and TRBJ1-5, with 8 bases matching TRBD1. The junction had 0 bases not matched to a gene; V was cut back by 4 bases and J by 4 bases. This CDR3 has 13 amino acids. Germline CDR1 and CDR2: SNHLY and FYNNEI. The CDR3 sequence is CASSGQGNQPQHF. In DNA form, the CDR3 reads TGTGCCAGCAGTGGACAGGGGAATCAGCCCCAGCATTTT.

This rearrangement joins TRBV19 to TRBJ1-3; no firm D call. Germline CDR1 is LNHDA and CDR2 is SQIVND (reference sequence). The CDR3 runs 14 residues. The ends were cut back, 8 bases at V and 5 bases at J, with 16 bases in the middle. The CDR3 spells CASENPGIRNTIYF. As DNA, the CDR3 is TGTGCCAGTGAAAATCCGGGGATCAGAAACACCATATATTTT.

The gene calls are TRBV11-2 and TRBJ1-2; TRBD1 matches 7 bases. With V trimmed by 2 bases and J by 8 bases, 11 bases remained unmatched. This CDR3 spans 15 amino acids. Germline values: CDR1 SGHAT, CDR2 FQNNGV. This CDR3 is CASSLLREGATGYTF. DNA of the CDR3: TGTGCCAGCAGCTTATTGCGGGAGGGGGCGACGGGCTACACCTTC. The complete variable domain, with remaining parts taken from reference TRBV11-2 and TRBJ1-2, reads EAGVAQSPRYKIIEKRQSVAFWCNPISGHATLYWYQQILGQGPKLLIQFQNNGVVDDSQLPKDRFSAERLKGVDSTLKIQPAKLEDSAVYLCASSLLREGATGYTFGSGTRLTVV.